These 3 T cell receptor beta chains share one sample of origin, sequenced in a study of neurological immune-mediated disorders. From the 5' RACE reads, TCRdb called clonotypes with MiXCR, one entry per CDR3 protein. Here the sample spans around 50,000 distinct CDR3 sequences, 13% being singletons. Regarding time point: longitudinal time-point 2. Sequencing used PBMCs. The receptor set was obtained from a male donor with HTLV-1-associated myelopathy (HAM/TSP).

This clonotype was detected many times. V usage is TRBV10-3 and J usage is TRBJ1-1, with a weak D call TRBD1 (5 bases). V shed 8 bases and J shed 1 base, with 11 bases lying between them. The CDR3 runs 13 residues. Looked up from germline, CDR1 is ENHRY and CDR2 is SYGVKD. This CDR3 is CAIRGQGNTEAFF. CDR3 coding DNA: TGTGCCATCCGGGGCCAGGGGAACACTGAAGCTTTCTTT.

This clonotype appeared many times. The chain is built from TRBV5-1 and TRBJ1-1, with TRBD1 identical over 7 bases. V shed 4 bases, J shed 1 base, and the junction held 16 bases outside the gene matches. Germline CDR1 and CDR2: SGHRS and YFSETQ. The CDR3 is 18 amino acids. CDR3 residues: CASSQGVGAQPRNTEAFF. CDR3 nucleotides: TGCGCCAGCAGCCAGGGGGTGGGTGCCCAGCCGAGGAACACTGAAGCTTTCTTT. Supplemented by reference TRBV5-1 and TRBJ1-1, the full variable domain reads KAGVTQTPRYLIKTRGQQVTLSCSPISGHRSVSWYQQTPGQGLQFLFEYFSETQRNKGNFPGRFSGRQFSNSRSEMNVSTLELGDSALYLCASSQGVGAQPRNTEAFFGQGTRLTVV.

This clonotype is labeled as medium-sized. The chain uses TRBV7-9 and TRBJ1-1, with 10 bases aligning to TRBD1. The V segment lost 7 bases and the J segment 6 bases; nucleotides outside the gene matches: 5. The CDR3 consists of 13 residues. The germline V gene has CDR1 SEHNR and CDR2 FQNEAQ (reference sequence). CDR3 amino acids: CASIRDRGAEAFF. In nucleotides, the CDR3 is TGTGCCAGCATAAGGGACAGGGGCGCTGAAGCTTTCTTT.